What follows are 4 T cell receptor beta chains derived from one specimen sequenced in a study of graft-versus-host responses after intestinal transplantation. Libraries were prepared by immunoSEQ multiplex PCR; TCRdb keeps only in-frame clonotypes and omits some of them. The sample holds under 95,000 clones; around 92% are singletons and the top ten take around 2.3%. For these TCRs, the target antigens are not known. Sequencing was performed on unstimulated CD8+ T cells sorted from spleen or lymph node cells, taken before intestinal transplant. Every receptor here comes from a human donor who received an intestinal transplant.

This chain connects TRBV6-5 to TRBJ2-5, with no clear D. V was clipped by 4 bases and J by 5 bases, with 14 bases between them. From germline, CDR1 is MNHEY and CDR2 SVGAGI. The CDR3 runs to 14 residues. CDR3 sequence: CASSSPGPRETQYF. CDR3 nucleotide sequence: TGTGCCAGCAGTTCCCCTGGTCCGAGGGAGACCCAGTACTTC.

The V call is TRBV4-1, the J call TRBJ1-5; no clear D gene. V lost 4 bases and J lost 4, with 8 bases in between. There are 13 residues in the CDR3. CDR1 is MGHRA, CDR2 YSYEKL, per germline. The CDR3 sequence is CASSPQQNQPQHF. Here the CDR3 DNA reads TGCGCCAGCAGCCCACAGCAAAATCAGCCCCAGCATTTT.

The chain carries TRBV13 and TRBJ1-3; D is perhaps TRBD1 (5 bases). CDR3 length: 14 residues. Germline assignment: CDR1 PRHDT and CDR2 FYEKMQ (reference sequence). Trimming cost V 8 bases and J 0 bases, with 11 bases left between them. This CDR3 is CASGRVNSGNTIYF. The CDR3 DNA sequence: TGTGCCAGCGGCAGGGTAAACTCTGGAAACACCATATATTTT.

The chain joins TRBV5-4 to TRBJ1-1; D is perhaps TRBD1 (6 bases). The CDR3 sequence is 14 residues long. Germline CDR1 reads SGHNT; CDR2 reads YYREEE (reference sequence). Trimming pared 4 bases from V and 7 bases from J, leaving 17 bases between. The CDR3 reads CASSPHREIDEAFF. CDR3 bases: TGTGCCAGCAGCCCGCACAGGGAAATAGATGAAGCTTTCTTT.